Sequencing of this TCR beta chain was carried out in a study of Ad26.COV2.S vaccination and SARS-CoV-2 variants. This CDR3 contains 16 residues. Assay used: immunoSEQ multiplex PCR; TCRdb lists only in-frame clones, some missing. The data hold over 250,000 clones, with around 87% observed a single time. The treatment was: 15 to 20 received Ad26.COV2.S at low or high dose, single or two shots; about 5 received placebo; per-sample allocation not given. Collection of the samples took place on day 63 after the first injection of vaccine or placebo. This chain connects TRBV21-1 to TRBJ1-3. TRBV21-1 is designated a pseudogene. The sequencing here drew on peripheral blood, taken in a trial of Ad26.COV2.S vaccine versus placebo. This TCR came from a person aged 18-65 years who received the Ad26.COV2.S COVID-19 vaccine or a placebo. CDR3 coding DNA: TGTGCCAGCAGCAAAGAAGAAGGGGTAGCGGGCGACACCATATATTTT. Translating gives CASSKEEGVAGDTIYF.